This TCR beta chain was sequenced in a study of a mutant IDH1 vaccine in newly diagnosed glioma. At the level of the study: Treated individuals were around 60% male and approximately 38% female, averaging approximately 40 years of age. Pretreatment consisted of radiotherapy, temozolomide, or both, with most receiving both.

About this clone itself: Its specificity is not known.

Using immunoSEQ multiplex PCR, the repertoire was profiled, and TCRdb retains in-frame clones only, with some absent. This sample has 30,000 or so clones, with over 75% found just once. CDR1 and CDR2 (germline): MDHEN, SYDVKM. V lost 5 bases to trimming and J lost 6 bases, with 18 bases between them. The CDR3 is 15 residues long. Time point here: baseline, week 1 (first vaccination visit). Treatment meaning: pre-vaccination baseline after standard-of-care therapy. In every donor, the tumor was a new WHO grade 3 or 4 IDH1-mutant, ATRX-lost astrocytoma. General study results and limits: Overall, just under 95% of patients had vaccine-induced immune responses.

The V call is TRBV28, the J call TRBJ2-3; D possibly corresponds to TRBD1 (5 bases). The origin of this receptor is a man aged 30-40 years with glioma. This specimen consisted of PBMCs, obtained from a glioma patient treated with radiotherapy, temozolomide or both. The CDR3 bases are TGTGCCAGCAGTCCCCTAGGGGTACAAAAGGATACGCAGTATTTT. It specifies CASSPLGVQKDTQYF.